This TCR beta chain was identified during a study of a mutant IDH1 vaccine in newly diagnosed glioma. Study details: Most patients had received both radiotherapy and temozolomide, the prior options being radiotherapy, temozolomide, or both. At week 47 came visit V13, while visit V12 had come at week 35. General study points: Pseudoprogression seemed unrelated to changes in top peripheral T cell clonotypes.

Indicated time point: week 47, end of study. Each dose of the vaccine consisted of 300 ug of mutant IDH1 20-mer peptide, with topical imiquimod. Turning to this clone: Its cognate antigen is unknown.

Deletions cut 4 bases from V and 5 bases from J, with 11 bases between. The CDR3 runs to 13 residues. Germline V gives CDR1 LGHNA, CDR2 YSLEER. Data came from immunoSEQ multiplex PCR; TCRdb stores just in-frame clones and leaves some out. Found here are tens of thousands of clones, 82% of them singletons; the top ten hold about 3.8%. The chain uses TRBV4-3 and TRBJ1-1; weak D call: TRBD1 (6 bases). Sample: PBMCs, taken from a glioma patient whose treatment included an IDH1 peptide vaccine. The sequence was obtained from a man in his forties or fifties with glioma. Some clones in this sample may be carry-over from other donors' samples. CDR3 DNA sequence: TGCGCCAGCAGCCTAACACAGGGAACTGAAGCTTTCTTT. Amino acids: CASSLTQGTEAFF.